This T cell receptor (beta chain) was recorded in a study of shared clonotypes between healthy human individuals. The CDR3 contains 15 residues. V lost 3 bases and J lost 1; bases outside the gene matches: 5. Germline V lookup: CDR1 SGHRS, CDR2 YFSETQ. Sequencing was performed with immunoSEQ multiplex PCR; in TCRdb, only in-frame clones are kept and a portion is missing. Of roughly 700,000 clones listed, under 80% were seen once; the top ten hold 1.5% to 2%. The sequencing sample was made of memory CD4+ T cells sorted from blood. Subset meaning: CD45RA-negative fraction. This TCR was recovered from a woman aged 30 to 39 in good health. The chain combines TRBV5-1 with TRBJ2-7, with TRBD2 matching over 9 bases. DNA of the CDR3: TGCGCCAGCAGCTCTGGACTAGCGCTGTCCTACGAGCAGTACTTC. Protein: CASSSGLALSYEQYF.